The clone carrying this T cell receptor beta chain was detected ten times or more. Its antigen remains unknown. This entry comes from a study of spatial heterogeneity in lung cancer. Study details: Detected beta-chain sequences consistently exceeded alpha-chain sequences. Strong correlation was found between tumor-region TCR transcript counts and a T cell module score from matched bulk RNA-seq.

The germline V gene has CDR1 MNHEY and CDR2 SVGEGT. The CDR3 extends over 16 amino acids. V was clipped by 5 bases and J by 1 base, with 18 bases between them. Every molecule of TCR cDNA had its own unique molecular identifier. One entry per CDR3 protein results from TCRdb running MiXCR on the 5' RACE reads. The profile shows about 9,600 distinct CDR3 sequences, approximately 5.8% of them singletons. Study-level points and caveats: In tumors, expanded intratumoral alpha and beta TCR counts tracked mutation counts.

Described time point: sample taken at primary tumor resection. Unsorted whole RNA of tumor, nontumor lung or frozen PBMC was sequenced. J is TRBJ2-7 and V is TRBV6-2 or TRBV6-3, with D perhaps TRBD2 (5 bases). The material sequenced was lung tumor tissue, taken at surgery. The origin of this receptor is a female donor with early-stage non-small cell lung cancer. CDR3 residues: CASSTNLADISYEQYF. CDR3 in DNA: TGTGCCAGCAGTACCAACCTAGCTGACATATCCTACGAGCAGTACTTC.